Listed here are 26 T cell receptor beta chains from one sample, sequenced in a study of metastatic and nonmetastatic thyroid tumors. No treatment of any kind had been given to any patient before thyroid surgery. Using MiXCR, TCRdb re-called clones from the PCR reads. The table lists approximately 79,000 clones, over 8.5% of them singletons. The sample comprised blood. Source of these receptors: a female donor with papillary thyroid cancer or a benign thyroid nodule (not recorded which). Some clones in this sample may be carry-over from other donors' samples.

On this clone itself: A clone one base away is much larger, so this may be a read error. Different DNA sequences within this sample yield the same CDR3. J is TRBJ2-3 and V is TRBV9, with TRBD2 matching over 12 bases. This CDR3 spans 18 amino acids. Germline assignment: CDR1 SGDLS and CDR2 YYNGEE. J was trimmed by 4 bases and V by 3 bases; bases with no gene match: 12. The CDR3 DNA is TGTGCCAGCAGCGCTCCCCGGACTAGCGGGGTGGAATCAGATACGCAGTATTTT. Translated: CASSAPRTSGVESDTQYF.

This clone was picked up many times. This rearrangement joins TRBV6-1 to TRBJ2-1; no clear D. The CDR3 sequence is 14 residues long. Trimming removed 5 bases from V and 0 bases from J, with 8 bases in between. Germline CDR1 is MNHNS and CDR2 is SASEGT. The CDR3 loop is CASSLKSSYNEQFF. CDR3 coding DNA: TGTGCCAGCAGTTTAAAGAGCTCCTACAATGAGCAGTTCTTC.

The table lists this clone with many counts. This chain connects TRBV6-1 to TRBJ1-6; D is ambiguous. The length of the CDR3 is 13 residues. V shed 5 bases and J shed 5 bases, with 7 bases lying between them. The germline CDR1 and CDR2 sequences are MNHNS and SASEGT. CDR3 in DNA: TGTGCCAGCAGTAATGTTGATAATTCACCCCTCCACTTT. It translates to CASSNVDNSPLHF.

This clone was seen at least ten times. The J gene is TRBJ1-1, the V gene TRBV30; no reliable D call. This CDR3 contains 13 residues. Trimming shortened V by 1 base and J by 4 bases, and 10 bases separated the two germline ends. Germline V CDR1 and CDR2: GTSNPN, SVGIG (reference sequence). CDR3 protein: CAWSGQSSTEAFF. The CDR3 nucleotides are TGTGCCTGGAGTGGCCAAAGTAGCACTGAAGCTTTCTTT.

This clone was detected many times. CDR3 DNA sequence: TGTGCCAGTAGTGCCAGACAGGGGATAAACACCGGGGAGCTGTTTTTT. As protein: CASSARQGINTGELFF. The J gene is TRBJ2-2, the V gene TRBV19; TRBD1 matches 8 bases. The trim removed 5 bases at V and 2 bases at J, leaving 7 bases unmatched. The CDR3 has 16 amino acids. Germline V gives CDR1 LNHDA, CDR2 SQIVND (reference sequence).

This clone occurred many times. The DNA for the CDR3 is TGTGCCACCAGTGATCCTCAGACAGTCGAGACCCAGTACTTC. Translating gives CATSDPQTVETQYF. The chain recombines TRBV24-1 with TRBJ2-5, with TRBD1 as a possible D gene (5 bases). The germline gives CDR1 KGHDR, CDR2 SFDVKD. V dropped 3 bases and J dropped 5 bases, with 12 bases sitting between them. There are 14 residues in the CDR3.

In DNA, the CDR3 is TGTGCCAGCAGCTTATCCGGGACTAGCGGGGGGGGCCTTTCAGGCCAAGAGACCCAGTACTTC. Its translation is CASSLSGTSGGGLSGQETQYF. The chain is built from TRBV11-2 and TRBJ2-5, with 16 bases that match TRBD2. Losses at the gene ends were 2 bases for V and 1 base for J; bases not matched to a gene: 13. The CDR3 is made up of 21 amino acids. Germline loops: CDR1 SGHAT, CDR2 FQNNGV.

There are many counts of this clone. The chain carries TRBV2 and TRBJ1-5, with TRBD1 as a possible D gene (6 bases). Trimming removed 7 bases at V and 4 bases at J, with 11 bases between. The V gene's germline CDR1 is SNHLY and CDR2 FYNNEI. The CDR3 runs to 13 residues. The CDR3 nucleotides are TGTGCCAGCATGAGACAGGAAAATCAGCCCCAGCATTTT. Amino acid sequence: CASMRQENQPQHF.

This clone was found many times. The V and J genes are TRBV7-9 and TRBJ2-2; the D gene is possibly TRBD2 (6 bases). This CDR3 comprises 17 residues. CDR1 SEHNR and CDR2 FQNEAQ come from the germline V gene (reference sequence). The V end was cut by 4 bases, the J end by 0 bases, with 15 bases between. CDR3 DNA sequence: TGTGCCAGCAGCTCGCGGGGAGGAACTTCGAACACCGGGGAGCTGTTTTTT. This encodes CASSSRGGTSNTGELFF.

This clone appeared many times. The CDR3 DNA is TGTGCCAGCTCACTAACATTAAGGACAGGTGGCAATGAGCAGTTCTTC. It translates to CASSLTLRTGGNEQFF. This chain connects TRBV18 to TRBJ2-1; 7 bases are shared with TRBD1. The CDR3 is 16 residues long. Germline V gene lookup returns CDR1 KGHSH and CDR2 LQKENI. The ends lost 4 bases at V and 6 bases at J; junction bases unmatched: 12.

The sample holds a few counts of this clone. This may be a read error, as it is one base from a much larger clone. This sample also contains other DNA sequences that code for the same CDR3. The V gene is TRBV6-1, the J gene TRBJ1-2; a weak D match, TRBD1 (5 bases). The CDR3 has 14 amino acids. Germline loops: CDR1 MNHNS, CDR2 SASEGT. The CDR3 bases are TGTGCCAGCAGTGAAGAGTGGGAGGGGCATGGCTACACTTTC. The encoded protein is CASSEEWEGHGYTF.

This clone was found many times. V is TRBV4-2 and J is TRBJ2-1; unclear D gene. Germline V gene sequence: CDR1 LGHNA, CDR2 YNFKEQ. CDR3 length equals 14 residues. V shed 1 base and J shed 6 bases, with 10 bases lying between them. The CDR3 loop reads CASSQASGINEQFF. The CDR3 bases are TGTGCCAGCAGCCAAGCCTCAGGCATCAATGAGCAGTTCTTC.

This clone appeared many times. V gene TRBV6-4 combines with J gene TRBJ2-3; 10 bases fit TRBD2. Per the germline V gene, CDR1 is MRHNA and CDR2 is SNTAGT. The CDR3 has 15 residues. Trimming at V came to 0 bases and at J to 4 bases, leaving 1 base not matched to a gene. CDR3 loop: CASSDSLAGADTQYF. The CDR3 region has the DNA TGTGCCAGCAGTGACTCCCTAGCGGGGGCAGATACGCAGTATTTT.

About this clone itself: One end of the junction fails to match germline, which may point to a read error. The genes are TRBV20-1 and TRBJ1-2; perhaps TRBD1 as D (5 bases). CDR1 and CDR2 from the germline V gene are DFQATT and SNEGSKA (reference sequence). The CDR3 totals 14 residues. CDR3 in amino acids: CSARDRQYNYGYTF. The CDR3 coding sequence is TGCAGTGCTCGAGACAGACAATATAACTATGGCTACACCTTC.

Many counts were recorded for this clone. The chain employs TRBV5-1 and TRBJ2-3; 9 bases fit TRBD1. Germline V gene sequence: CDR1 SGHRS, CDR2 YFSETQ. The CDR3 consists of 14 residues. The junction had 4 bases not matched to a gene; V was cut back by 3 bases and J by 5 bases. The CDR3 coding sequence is TGCGCCAGCAGCTCGGGGACAGGGCTAGATACGCAGTATTTT. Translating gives CASSSGTGLDTQYF.

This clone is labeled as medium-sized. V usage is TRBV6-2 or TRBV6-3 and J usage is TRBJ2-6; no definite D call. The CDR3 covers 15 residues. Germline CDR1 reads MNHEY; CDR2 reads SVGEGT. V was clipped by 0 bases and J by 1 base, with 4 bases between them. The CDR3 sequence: CASSYSGSGANVLTF. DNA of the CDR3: TGTGCCAGCAGTTACTCGGGGTCTGGGGCCAACGTCCTGACTTTC.

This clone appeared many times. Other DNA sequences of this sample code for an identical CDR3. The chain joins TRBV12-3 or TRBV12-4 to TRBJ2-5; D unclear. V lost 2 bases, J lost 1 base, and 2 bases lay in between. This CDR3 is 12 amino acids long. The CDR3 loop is CASSLSQETQYF. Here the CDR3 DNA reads TGTGCCAGCAGTTTATCCCAAGAGACCCAGTACTTC.

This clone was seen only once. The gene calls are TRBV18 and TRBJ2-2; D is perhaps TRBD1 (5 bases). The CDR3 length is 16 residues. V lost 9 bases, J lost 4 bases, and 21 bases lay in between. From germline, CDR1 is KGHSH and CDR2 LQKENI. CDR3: CASQTMAAQGTGELFF. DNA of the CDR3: TGTGCCAGTCAGACGATGGCAGCCCAGGGCACCGGGGAGCTGTTTTTT.

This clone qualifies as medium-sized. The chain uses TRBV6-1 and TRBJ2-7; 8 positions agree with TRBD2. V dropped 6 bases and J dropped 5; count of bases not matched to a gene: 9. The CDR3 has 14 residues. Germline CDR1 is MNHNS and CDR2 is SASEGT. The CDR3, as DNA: TGTGCCAGCAGCCCGGGGGGGGAAGTGGACGAGCAGTACTTC. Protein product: CASSPGGEVDEQYF.

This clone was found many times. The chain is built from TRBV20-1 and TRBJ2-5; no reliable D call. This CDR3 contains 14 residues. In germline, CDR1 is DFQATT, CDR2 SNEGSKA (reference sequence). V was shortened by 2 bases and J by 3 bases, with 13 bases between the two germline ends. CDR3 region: CSARWPRIEETQYF. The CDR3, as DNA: TGCAGTGCTAGATGGCCCCGCATCGAAGAGACCCAGTACTTC.

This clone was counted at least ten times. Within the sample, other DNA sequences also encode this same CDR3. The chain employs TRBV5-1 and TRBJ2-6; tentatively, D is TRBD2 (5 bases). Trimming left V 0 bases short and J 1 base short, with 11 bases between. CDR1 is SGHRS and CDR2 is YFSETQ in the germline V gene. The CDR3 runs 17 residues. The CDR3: CASSLAWRASGANVLTF. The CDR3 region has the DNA TGCGCCAGCAGCTTGGCTTGGCGGGCGTCTGGGGCCAACGTCCTGACTTTC.

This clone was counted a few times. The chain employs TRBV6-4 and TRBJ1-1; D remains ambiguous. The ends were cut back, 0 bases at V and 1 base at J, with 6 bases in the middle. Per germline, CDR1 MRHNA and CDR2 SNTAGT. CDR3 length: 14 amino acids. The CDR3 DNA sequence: TGTGCCAGCAGTGACTCTAGTAGGAACACTGAAGCTTTCTTT. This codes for CASSDSSRNTEAFF.

CDR3 loop: CASSPGTALGMNTEAFF. The CDR3 DNA follows: TGTGCCAGCAGCCCCGGGACAGCGTTAGGGATGAACACTGAAGCTTTCTTT. J is TRBJ1-1 and V is TRBV3-1; 7 bases are shared with TRBD1. Unmatched junction bases numbered 11, after V lost 4 bases and J lost 0 bases. Germline CDR1 is LGHDT and CDR2 is YNNKEL (reference sequence). This CDR3 has 17 amino acids. The variable domain in full, with the rest retrieved from reference TRBV3-1 and TRBJ1-1, is DTAVSQTPKYLVTQMGNDKSIKCEQNLGHDTMYWYKQDSKKFLKIMFSYNNKELIINETVPNRFSPKSPDKAHLNLHINSLELGDSAVYFCASSPGTALGMNTEAFFGQGTRLTVV.

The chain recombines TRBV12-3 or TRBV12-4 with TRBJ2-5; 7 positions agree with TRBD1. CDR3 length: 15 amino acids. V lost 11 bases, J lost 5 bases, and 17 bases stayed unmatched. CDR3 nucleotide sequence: TGTGCCGTCAGCCGCCAACTGACAGGGTTGGAGACCCAGTACTTC. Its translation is CAVSRQLTGLETQYF.

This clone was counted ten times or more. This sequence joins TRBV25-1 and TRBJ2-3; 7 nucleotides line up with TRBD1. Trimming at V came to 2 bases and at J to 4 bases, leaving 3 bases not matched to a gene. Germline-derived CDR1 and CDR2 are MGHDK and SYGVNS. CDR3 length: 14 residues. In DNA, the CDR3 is TGTGCCAGCAGTGAACTTACAGGGGCAGATACGCAGTATTTT. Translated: CASSELTGADTQYF.

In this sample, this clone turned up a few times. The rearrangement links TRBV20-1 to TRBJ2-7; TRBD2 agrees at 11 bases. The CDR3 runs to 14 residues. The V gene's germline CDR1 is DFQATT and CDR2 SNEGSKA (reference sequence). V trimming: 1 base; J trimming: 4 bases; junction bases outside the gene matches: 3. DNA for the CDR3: TGCAGTGCTAGAGGAACTAGCGGGGGTTACGAGCAGTACTTC. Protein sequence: CSARGTSGGYEQYF.